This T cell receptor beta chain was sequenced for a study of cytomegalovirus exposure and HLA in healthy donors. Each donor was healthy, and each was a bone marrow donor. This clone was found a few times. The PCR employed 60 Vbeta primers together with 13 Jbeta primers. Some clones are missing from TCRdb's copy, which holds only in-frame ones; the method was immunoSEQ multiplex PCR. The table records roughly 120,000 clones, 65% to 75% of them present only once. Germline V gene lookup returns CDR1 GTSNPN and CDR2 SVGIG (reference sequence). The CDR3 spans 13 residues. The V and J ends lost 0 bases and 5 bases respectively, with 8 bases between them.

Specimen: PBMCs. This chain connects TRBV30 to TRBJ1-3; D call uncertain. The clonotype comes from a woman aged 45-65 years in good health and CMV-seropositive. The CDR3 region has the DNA TGTGCCTGGAGTGTAGGCGGGCGAAACACCATATATTTT. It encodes CAWSVGGRNTIYF.